Below are 12 T cell receptor beta chains sequenced from a single sample in a study of human T cells and chemical hapten exposure. Time point defined: patch test 1, 2 weeks after DPC sensitization. Treatment indicated: therapeutic diphenylcyclopropenone sensitization with weekly scalp DPC. From the RACE reads, TCRdb called clonotypes with MiXCR, one entry per CDR3 protein. The sample has just under 350,000 distinct CDR3 sequences, roughly 6.9% seen once. This material consisted of whole blood, taken in connection with sensitization to the hapten diphenylcyclopropenone (DPC). These receptors all stem from a woman aged 18-35 years with alopecia areata. Some clones in this sample may be carry-over from other donors' samples.

About this clonotype itself: The junction differs from germline at one of its ends, possibly a read error. The V gene is TRBV6-6, the J gene TRBJ1-1; D perhaps matches TRBD1 (6 bases). The germline V gene has CDR1 MNHNY and CDR2 SVGAGI (reference sequence). The CDR3 has 13 amino acids. The CDR3 sequence is CASSYSTRGNETF. CDR3 coding DNA: TGTGCCAGCAGTTACTCGACGAGGGGGAATGAGACCTTT.

The chain carries TRBV27 and TRBJ2-5; 7 positions match TRBD1. CDR3 size: 15 residues. CDR1 and CDR2 (germline): MNHEY, SMNVEV (reference sequence). Trimming cost V 1 base and J 2 bases; bases outside gene matches: 4. The DNA of the CDR3 is TGTGCCAGCAGTTTATGGACAGGTTTTCAAGAGACCCAGTACTTC. This encodes CASSLWTGFQETQYF.

This clonotype occurred a few times. The CDR3 is CASSQKLRGASFNSNQPQHF. The CDR3 DNA reads as TGTGCCAGCAGCCAAAAACTAAGGGGGGCGAGTTTTAATAGCAATCAGCCCCAGCATTTT. The chain employs TRBV4-2 and TRBJ1-5; a possible D gene is TRBD1 (6 bases). The CDR3 has 20 amino acids. The germline CDR1 and CDR2 sequences are LGHNA and YNFKEQ. Deletions cut 2 bases from V and 0 bases from J, with 23 bases between.

This clonotype was seen only a few times. The rearrangement uses TRBV18 and TRBJ1-1; no clear D. Germline assignment: CDR1 KGHSH and CDR2 LQKENI. V was cut by 2 bases and J by 4 bases, with 14 bases left in between. The CDR3 loop spans 15 amino acids. The CDR3 nucleotides are TGTGCCAGCTCACCAATGGGCCGGGATAGCACTGAAGCTTTCTTT. It specifies CASSPMGRDSTEAFF.

This clonotype showed up just a few times. The chain couples TRBV20-1 to TRBJ1-4, with D unresolved. The CDR3 extends over 14 amino acids. Trimming removed 0 bases from V and 8 bases from J, with 13 bases in between. From germline, CDR1 is DFQATT and CDR2 SNEGSKA (reference sequence). As DNA, the CDR3 is TGCAGTGCTAGAGATATCCCTGGACGAGAAAAACTGTTTTTT. Its translation is CSARDIPGREKLFF.

This clonotype came up a few times. The V gene is TRBV12-3 or TRBV12-4, the J gene TRBJ1-6; D gene uncertain. V shed 3 bases and J shed 6 bases, with 6 bases lying between them. This CDR3 is 13 amino acids long. This chain's CDR3 is CASSLHSNSPLHF. CDR3 nucleotides: TGTGCCAGCAGTTTGCACAGTAATTCACCCCTCCACTTT.

This clonotype has ten or more counts. This sequence joins TRBV12-3 or TRBV12-4 and TRBJ1-1; D unresolved. The CDR3 length is 12 residues. V gave up 8 bases and J gave up 3 bases, with 10 bases separating them. As DNA, the CDR3 is TGTGCCAGCGGAATCAGGTACACTGAAGCTTTCTTT. Translating it yields CASGIRYTEAFF.

This clonotype has ten or more counts. V usage is TRBV10-3 and J usage is TRBJ1-6, with no clear D. In germline, CDR1 is ENHRY, CDR2 SYGVKD. Between the trimmed V and J ends, which lost 3 bases and 8 bases, there was a span of 5 bases. This CDR3 is built from 12 residues. CDR3 residues: CAISERDSPLHF. DNA for the CDR3: TGTGCCATCAGTGAAAGGGATTCACCCCTCCACTTT.

The rearrangement uses TRBV4-3 and TRBJ2-1; 8 bases map to TRBD1. Trimming took 2 bases from V and 5 from J; bases not matched to a gene: 2. CDR1 and CDR2 (germline): LGHNA, YSLEER. The CDR3 loop spans 14 amino acids. For the CDR3, the DNA is TGCGCCAGCAGCCAACCGGACAGGGACAATGAGCAGTTCTTC. Translation gives CASSQPDRDNEQFF.

The chain joins TRBV11-2 to TRBJ2-3, with D hard to call. CDR1 is SGHAT, CDR2 FQNNGV, per germline. The CDR3 is 14 residues long. V shed 1 base and J shed 9 bases, with 14 bases lying between them. CDR3 nucleotides: TGTGCCAGCAGCTTAGGGGTTAACAGACCCACGCAGTATTTT. Protein: CASSLGVNRPTQYF.

The rearrangement uses TRBV3-1 and TRBJ1-5; D is unresolved. The germline gives CDR1 LGHDT, CDR2 YNNKEL (reference sequence). The CDR3 runs 15 residues. Deletions cut 1 base from V and 6 bases from J, with 13 bases between. The CDR3 DNA sequence: TGTGCCAGCAGCCAAGGCTCCCCGGGAACTCAGCCCCAGCATTTT. Protein sequence: CASSQGSPGTQPQHF.

This clonotype was seen ten or more times. V usage is TRBV7-9 and J usage is TRBJ1-2; a weak D match, TRBD1 (5 bases). Per germline, CDR1 SEHNR and CDR2 FQNEAQ (reference sequence). The V and J ends lost 1 base and 0 bases respectively, with 12 bases between them. The length of the CDR3 is 16 residues. In nucleotides, the CDR3 is TGTGCCAGCAGCTTAGGACAGTTCGACGCTAACTATGGCTACACCTTC. Translation: CASSLGQFDANYGYTF.